This TCR beta chain was captured by sequencing in a study of blood T cell repertoires in COVID-19. V dropped 6 bases and J dropped 4; count of bases not matched to a gene: 9. The CDR3 spans 15 residues. Germline-derived CDR1 and CDR2 are SEHNR and FQNEAQ (reference sequence). Assay: immunoSEQ multiplex PCR; the TCRdb copy retains only in-frame clones and omits some. The sample carries roughly 43,000 clones, about 85% recorded once. This clone was seen a few times. Sequencing was done on a sample of peripheral blood. The TCR was taken from a human donor in a cohort sampled during active COVID-19. The rearrangement joins TRBV7-9 to TRBJ2-7, with TRBD1 identical over 10 bases. Here the CDR3 reads CASSNRDRGPYEQYF. In DNA, the CDR3 is TGTGCCAGCAGTAACCGGGACAGGGGTCCTTACGAGCAGTACTTC.